The rows below give T cell receptor beta chains drawn from one sample of a study of T cell repertoires in cytomegalovirus infection. Their antigen targets remain unknown. TCRdb used MiXCR to reprocess the reads, holding one entry per CDR3 protein. The table has 700,000 to 950,000 distinct CDR3 sequences, 30% to 35% seen once. The sequencing here drew on cultured CD8+ T cells from PBMCs, taken from culture after CMV antigen stimulation. These receptors all come from a human donor in good health (CMV status not recorded). Some clones in this sample may be carry-over from other donors' samples. CDR3s include the opening cysteine and the closing phenylalanine or tryptophan. The order of the fields is J gene, V gene, clone size, D gene, CDR3 protein, CDR3 DNA. The D gene is left open where the match is weak. Clone size, where shown, is once, few, many, or a class for clones that have expanded.

TRBJ2-2 | TRBV6-4 | once | NA | CASSDSDGNTGELFF | TGTGCCAGCAGTGACTCAGACGGAAACACCGGGGAGCTGTTTTTT
TRBJ2-1 | TRBV4-2 | few | NA | CASSLRGEDEQFF | TGTGCCAGCAGCCTTAGAGGGGAAGATGAGCAGTTCTTC
TRBJ1-1 | TRBV12-3/TRBV12-4 | few | TRBD1 | CASSNNGQGYSEAFF | TGTGCCAGCAGTAACAACGGACAGGGCTACTCTGAAGCTTTCTTT
TRBJ1-5 | TRBV6-2/TRBV6-3 | NA | NA | CASSYSTDDNQPQHF | TGTGCCAGCAGTTACTCGACAGACGACAATCAGCCCCAGCATTTT
TRBJ2-3 | TRBV7-6 | once | NA | CASTRPADTQYF | TGTGCCAGCACCCGGCCGGCAGATACGCAGTATTTT
TRBJ1-6 | TRBV7-9 | NA | TRBD1 | CASSLIGGGNSPLHF | TGTGCCAGCAGCTTAATAGGGGGCGGCAATTCACCCCTCCACTTT
TRBJ1-5 | TRBV7-8 | many | TRBD1 | CASSSGQGRNQPQHF | TGTGCCAGCAGCTCCGGACAGGGGCGGAATCAGCCCCAGCATTTT
TRBJ2-3 | TRBV12-5 | NA | NA | CASGLPRDRYF | TGTGCTAGTGGCCTACCAAGAGACAGGTATTTT
TRBJ1-2 | TRBV6-2/TRBV6-3 | NA | NA | CATSSRTGYTF | TGTGCCACCTCGTCCCGAACGGGCTACACCTTC
TRBJ1-5 | TRBV4-1 | many | NA | CASSQEMMGNQPQHF | TGCGCCAGCAGCCAAGAAATGATGGGCAATCAGCCCCAGCATTTT
TRBJ1-1 | TRBV12-5 | NA | NA | CASRQYGNNEAFF | TGTGCTAGTCGACAGTACGGGAACAATGAAGCTTTCTTT
TRBJ1-6 | TRBV7-2 | many | TRBD1 | CASSLNRGLENSPLHF | TGTGCCAGCAGCTTAAACAGGGGGCTAGAGAATTCACCCCTCCACTTT
TRBJ1-2 | TRBV12-3/TRBV12-4 | NA | NA | CASSLSILALGYTF | TGTGCCAGCAGTTTAAGTATTCTGGCGCTTGGCTACACCTTC
TRBJ1-1 | TRBV12-3/TRBV12-4 | NA | NA | CASSFTGEAFF | TGTGCCAGCAGTTTCACAGGGGAAGCTTTCTTT
TRBJ1-2 | TRBV27 | few | NA | CASSLPGADGYTF | TGTGCCAGCAGTTTGCCGGGTGCGGATGGCTACACCTTC
TRBJ2-2 | TRBV7-2 | many | TRBD1 | CASSLPDRGGPGELFF | TGTGCCAGCAGCTTACCTGACAGGGGGGGACCCGGGGAGCTGTTTTTT
TRBJ2-4 | TRBV15 | few | TRBD1 | CRAHPGQGADIQYF | TGTCGGGCCCACCCGGGACAGGGGGCAGACATTCAGTACTTC
TRBJ2-1 | TRBV27 | NA | NA | CASTRNHEQFF | TGTGCCAGCACCCGCAACCATGAGCAGTTCTTC
TRBJ2-7 | TRBV3-1 | NA | TRBD2 | CASSEIRDYWHGEQYF | TGTGCCAGCAGTGAAATTCGGGACTACTGGCACGGTGAGCAGTACTTC
TRBJ1-1 | TRBV27 | NA | NA | CASSLRSELNTEAFF | TGTGCCAGCAGTTTAAGGTCAGAACTCAACACTGAAGCTTTCTTT
TRBJ2-1 | TRBV7-9 | NA | TRBD2 | CASSPSGLAGEQFF | TGTGCCAGCAGCCCGTCGGGACTAGCGGGGGAGCAGTTCTTC
TRBJ2-7 | TRBV27 | NA | NA | CASRLGRFYEQYF | TGTGCCAGCAGACTAGGACGGTTCTACGAGCAGTACTTC
TRBJ2-3 | TRBV13 | few | TRBD2 | CASSPLGGVAGGSTDTQYF | TGTGCCAGCAGCCCCCTTGGAGGAGTGGCGGGGGGTAGCACAGATACGCAGTATTTT
TRBJ1-2 | TRBV7-9 | NA | NA | CASSLVNQGTNYGYTF | TGTGCCAGCAGCTTAGTTAACCAGGGGACTAACTATGGCTACACCTTC
TRBJ2-1 | TRBV2 | few | TRBD2 | CATPLRAGRDNEQFF | TGTGCCACCCCCTTGAGAGCGGGGAGGGACAATGAGCAGTTCTTC
TRBJ2-5 | TRBV12-3/TRBV12-4 | NA | TRBD2 | CASSSRTSVYQETQYF | TGTGCCAGCAGTTCCCGGACTAGCGTTTACCAAGAGACCCAGTACTTC